The source of this T cell receptor beta chain is a study of cytomegalovirus exposure and HLA in healthy donors. Study-wide background: A preliminary data release comprised 80 million to 95 million unique TCRs obtained from HLA-typed donors. Study-wide results and limits: Most likely, a cluster of highly shared sequence variants arose as a sequencing artifact.

Primers for the PCR totalled 60 Vbeta and 13 Jbeta. The assay was immunoSEQ multiplex PCR, and TCRdb's table has in-frame clones only and misses some. The sample contains around 200,000 clones, around 83% of which appear only once. Germline CDR1 is MNHNY and CDR2 is SVGAGI (reference sequence). This CDR3 spans 15 amino acids. In the case of this clone: What it binds is unknown.

The chain joins TRBV6-6 to TRBJ2-5, with 10 nucleotides matching TRBD1. The J call may not be correct, given that the DNA end is closer to TRBJ2-7. The receptor comes from a girl aged 2-10 years in good health and CMV-seropositive. Specimen: PBMCs. The CDR3 DNA reads as TGTGCCATCAAGCTTTCGGGACAGGGGTCCTACGAGCAGTACTTC. It is translated as CAIKLSGQGSYEQYF.